The clone carrying this T cell receptor beta chain was detected a few times. Its target is unknown. The entry originates in a study of T-cell memory formation after mild COVID-19. Regarding the study as a whole: Pre-infection memory harbored some responding clones, suggesting cross-reactive memory joined.

CDR3 size: 14 residues. Trimming took off 9 bases at V and 0 bases at J, with 13 bases between the two ends. UMIs and sample barcodes were carried by the TCR alpha and TCR beta cDNA libraries that 5'RACE produced using constant-segment primers. TCRdb reprocessed the 5' RACE reads via MiXCR and lists one record per CDR3 protein. The sample holds fewer than 350,000 distinct CDR3 sequences, over 15% seen once. The receptor was derived from a man younger than 35 who had mild COVID-19 (a few samples of this study predate the infection). Cell type and time point are not known. This sequence joins TRBV12-3 or TRBV12-4 and TRBJ2-3; perhaps TRBD1 as D (5 bases). The sequenced sample was PBMCs or a T cell subset sorted from them (not recorded which). CDR3 in amino acids: CASTRQGSTDTQYF. In DNA, the CDR3 is TGTGCCAGTACGAGGCAGGGTAGCACAGATACGCAGTATTTT.